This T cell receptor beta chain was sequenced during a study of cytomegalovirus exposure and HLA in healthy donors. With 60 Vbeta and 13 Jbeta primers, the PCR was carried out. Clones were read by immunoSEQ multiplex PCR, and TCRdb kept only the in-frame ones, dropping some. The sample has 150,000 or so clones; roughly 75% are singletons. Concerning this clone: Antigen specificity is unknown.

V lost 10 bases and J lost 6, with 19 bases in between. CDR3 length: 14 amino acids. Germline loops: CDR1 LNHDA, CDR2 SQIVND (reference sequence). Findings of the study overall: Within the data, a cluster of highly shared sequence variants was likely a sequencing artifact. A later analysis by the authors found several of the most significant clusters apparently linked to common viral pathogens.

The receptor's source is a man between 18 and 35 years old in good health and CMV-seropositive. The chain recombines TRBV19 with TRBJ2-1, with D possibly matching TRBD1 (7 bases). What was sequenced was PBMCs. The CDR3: CATNPRQGGNEQFF. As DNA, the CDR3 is TGTGCCACGAATCCTCGACAGGGAGGCAATGAGCAGTTCTTC.